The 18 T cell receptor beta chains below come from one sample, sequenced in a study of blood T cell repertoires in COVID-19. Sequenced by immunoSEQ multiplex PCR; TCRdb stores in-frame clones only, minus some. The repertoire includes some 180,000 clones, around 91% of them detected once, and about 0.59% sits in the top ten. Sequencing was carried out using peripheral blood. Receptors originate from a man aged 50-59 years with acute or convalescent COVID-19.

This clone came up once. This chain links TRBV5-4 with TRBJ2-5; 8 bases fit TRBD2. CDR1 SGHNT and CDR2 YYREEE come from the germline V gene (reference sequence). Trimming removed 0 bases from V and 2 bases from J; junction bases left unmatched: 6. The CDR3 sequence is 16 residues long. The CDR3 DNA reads TGTGCCAGCAGCTTGGGGACTAGCCTGGGTCAAGAGACCCAGTACTTC. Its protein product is CASSLGTSLGQETQYF.

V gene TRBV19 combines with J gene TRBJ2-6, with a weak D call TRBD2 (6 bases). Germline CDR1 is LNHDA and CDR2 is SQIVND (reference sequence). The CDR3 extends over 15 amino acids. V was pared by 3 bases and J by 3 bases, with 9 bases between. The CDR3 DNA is TGTGCCAGTAGTATGGAGGGACTTGGGGCCAACGTCCTGACTTTC. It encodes CASSMEGLGANVLTF.

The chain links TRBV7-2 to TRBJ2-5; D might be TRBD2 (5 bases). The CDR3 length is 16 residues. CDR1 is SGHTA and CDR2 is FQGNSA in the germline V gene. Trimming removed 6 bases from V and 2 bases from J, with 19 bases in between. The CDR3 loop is CASRNRAAPSQETQYF. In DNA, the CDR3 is TGTGCCAGCAGAAACCGAGCGGCCCCGTCTCAAGAGACCCAGTACTTC.

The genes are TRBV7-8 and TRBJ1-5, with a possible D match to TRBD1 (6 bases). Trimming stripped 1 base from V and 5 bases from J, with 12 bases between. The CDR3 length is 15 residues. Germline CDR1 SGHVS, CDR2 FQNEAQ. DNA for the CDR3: TGTGCCAGCAGCTTAGGTCAGGGGATCGATCAGCCCCAGCATTTT. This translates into CASSLGQGIDQPQHF.

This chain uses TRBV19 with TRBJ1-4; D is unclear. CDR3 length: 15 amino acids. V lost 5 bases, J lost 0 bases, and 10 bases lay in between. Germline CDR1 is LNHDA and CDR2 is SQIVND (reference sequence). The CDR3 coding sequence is TGTGCCAGTAGTTCCCACGGTGCAACTAATGAAAAACTGTTTTTT. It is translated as CASSSHGATNEKLFF.

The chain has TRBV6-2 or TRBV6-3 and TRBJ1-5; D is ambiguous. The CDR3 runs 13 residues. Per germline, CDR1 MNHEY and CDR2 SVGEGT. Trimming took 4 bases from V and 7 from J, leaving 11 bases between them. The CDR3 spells CASSFFSVQPQHF. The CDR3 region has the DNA TGTGCCAGCAGTTTTTTCAGTGTCCAGCCCCAGCATTTT.

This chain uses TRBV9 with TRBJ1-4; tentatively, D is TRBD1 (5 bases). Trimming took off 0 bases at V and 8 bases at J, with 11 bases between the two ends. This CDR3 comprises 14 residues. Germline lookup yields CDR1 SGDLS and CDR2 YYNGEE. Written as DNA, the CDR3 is TGTGCCAGCAGCGTAGGGGGGGAAGTGGAAAAACTGTTTTTT. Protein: CASSVGGEVEKLFF.

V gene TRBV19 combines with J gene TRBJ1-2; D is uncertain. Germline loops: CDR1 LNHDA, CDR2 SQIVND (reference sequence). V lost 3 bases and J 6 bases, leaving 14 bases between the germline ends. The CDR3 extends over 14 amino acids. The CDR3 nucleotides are TGTGCCAGTAGTATCCCTCCGGGAGCCGATGGCTACACCTTC. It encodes CASSIPPGADGYTF.

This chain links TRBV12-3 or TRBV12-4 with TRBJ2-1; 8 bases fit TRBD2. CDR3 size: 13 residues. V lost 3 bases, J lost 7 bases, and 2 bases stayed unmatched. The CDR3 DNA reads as TGTGCCAGCAGTTTGGGACTAGGAAATGAGCAGTTCTTC. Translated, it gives CASSLGLGNEQFF.

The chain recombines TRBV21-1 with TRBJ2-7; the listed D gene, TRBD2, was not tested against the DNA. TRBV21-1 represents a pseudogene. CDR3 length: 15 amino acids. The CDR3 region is CASSKPSGASYEQYF. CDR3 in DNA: TGTGCCAGCAGCAAACCGAGCGGGGCCTCCTACGAGCAGTACTTC.

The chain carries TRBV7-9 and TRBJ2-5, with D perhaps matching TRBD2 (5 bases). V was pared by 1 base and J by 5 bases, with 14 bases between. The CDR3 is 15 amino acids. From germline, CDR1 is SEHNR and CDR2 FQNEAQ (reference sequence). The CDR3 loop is CASSLELGPRETQYF. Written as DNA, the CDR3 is TGTGCCAGCAGCTTAGAACTAGGGCCGCGGGAGACCCAGTACTTC.

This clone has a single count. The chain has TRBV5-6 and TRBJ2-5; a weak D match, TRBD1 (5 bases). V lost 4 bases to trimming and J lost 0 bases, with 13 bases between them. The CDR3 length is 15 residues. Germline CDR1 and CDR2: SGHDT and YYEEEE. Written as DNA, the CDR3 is TGTGCCAGCAGCACACCGACAGAATACCAAGAGACCCAGTACTTC. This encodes CASSTPTEYQETQYF.

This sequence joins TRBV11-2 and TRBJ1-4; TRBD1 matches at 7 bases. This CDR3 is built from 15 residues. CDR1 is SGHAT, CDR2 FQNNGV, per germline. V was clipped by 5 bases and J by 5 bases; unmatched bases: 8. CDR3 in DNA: TGTGCCAGCAGCCGACAGGGCCGCCTCAATGAAAAACTGTTTTTT. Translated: CASSRQGRLNEKLFF.

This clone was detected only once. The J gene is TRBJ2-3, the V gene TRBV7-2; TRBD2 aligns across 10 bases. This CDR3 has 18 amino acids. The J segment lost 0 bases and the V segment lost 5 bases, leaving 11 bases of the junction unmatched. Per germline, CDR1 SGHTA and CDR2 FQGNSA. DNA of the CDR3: TGTGCCAGCAGCCCTGGGGCTAGCGGGGGCCGCAGCACAGATACGCAGTATTTT. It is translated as CASSPGASGGRSTDTQYF. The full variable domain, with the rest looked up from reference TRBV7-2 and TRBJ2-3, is GAGVSQSPSNKVTEKGKDVELRCDPISGHTALYWYRQSLGQGLEFLIYFQGNSAPDKSGLPSDRFSAERTGGSVSTLTIQRTQQEDSAVYLCASSPGASGGRSTDTQYFGPGTRLTVL.

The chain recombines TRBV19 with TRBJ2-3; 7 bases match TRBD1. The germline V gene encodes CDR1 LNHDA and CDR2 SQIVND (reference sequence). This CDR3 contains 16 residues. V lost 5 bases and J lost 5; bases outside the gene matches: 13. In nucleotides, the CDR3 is TGTGCCAGTAGTCCTCGCCCGGGACAGTCAAGAGATACGCAGTATTTT. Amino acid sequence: CASSPRPGQSRDTQYF.

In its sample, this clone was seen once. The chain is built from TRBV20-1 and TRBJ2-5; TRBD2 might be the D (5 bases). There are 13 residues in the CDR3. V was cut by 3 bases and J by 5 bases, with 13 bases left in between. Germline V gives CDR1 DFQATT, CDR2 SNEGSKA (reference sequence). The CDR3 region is CSASLEGPETQYF. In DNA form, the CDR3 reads TGCAGTGCTAGTTTAGAGGGTCCGGAGACCCAGTACTTC.

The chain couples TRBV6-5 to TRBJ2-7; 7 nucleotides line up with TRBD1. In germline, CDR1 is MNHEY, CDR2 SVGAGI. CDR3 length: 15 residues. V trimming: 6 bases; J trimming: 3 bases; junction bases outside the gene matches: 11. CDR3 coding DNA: TGTGCCAGCAGGACATCCGGGACAGTAGTCTACGAGCAGTACTTC. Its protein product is CASRTSGTVVYEQYF.

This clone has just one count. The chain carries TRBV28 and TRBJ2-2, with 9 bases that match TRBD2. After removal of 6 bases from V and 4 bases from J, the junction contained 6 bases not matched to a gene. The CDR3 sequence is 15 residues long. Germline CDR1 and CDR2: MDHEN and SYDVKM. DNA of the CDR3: TGTGCCAGCAGCGGGCGGGAGGGCCGCACCGGGGAGCTGTTTTTT. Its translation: CASSGREGRTGELFF.